The entry that follows covers one TCR beta chain sequence. Its cognate antigen is unknown. This specimen comes from a study of shared clonotypes between healthy human individuals. In germline, CDR1 is MNHNS, CDR2 SASEGT. This CDR3 has 13 amino acids. Trimming at V came to 8 bases and at J to 3 bases, leaving 5 bases not matched to a gene. Assay used: immunoSEQ multiplex PCR; TCRdb lists only in-frame clones, some missing. The sample lists 2 million or so clones, approximately 94% occurring once. Positively selected for CCR7, the CD45RO-negative cells used as naive CD8 cells excluded terminally differentiated effector memory CD45RA+ cells. Study-wide points: Sharing of clonotypes among donors was expected to vary with sequencing depth. Lower generation probabilities were found for non-shared clonotypes than for those shared by all four donors. Generally, naive subsets came out with larger estimated richness than memory subsets.

Material: naive CD8+ T cells sorted from blood. This TCR was recovered from a man younger than 30 in good health. This chain connects TRBV6-1 to TRBJ2-7, with 9 nucleotides matching TRBD1. CDR3 bases: TGTGCCAGCCGGGACAGGGTTAACTACGAGCAGTACTTC. Protein product: CASRDRVNYEQYF.